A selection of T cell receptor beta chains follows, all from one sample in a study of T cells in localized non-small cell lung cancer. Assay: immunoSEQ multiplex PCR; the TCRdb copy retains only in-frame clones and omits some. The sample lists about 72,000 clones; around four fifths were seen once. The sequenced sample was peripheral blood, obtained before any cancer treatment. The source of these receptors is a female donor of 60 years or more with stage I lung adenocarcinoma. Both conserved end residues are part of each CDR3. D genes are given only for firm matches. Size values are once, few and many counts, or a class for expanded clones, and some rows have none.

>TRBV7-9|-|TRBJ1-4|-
CASSLAGAGSNEKLFF
TGTGCCAGCAGCTTAGCGGGAGCAGGGTCTAATGAAAAACTGTTTTTT
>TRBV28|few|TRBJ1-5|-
CASRNGGSYQPQHF
TGTGCCAGCCGAAATGGAGGATCTTATCAGCCCCAGCATTTT
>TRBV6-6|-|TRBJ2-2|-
CASSLGANTGELFF
TGTGCCAGCAGCCTGGGGGCGAACACCGGGGAGCTGTTTTTT
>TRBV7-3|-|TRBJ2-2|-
CASSKDLTGELFF
TGTGCCAGCAGCAAGGACTTGACTGGGGAGCTGTTTTTT
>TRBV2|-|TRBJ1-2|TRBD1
CASSEIKARTGGGNYGYTF
TGTGCCAGCAGTGAAATAAAAGCCAGGACAGGGGGCGGTAACTATGGCTACACCTTC
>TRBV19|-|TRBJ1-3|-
CASSSQHTGNTIYF
TGTGCCAGTAGTTCACAGCATACTGGAAACACCATATATTTT
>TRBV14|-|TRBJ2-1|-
CASSLEVGGNEQFF
TGTGCCAGCAGCCTCGAAGTGGGGGGCAATGAGCAGTTCTTC
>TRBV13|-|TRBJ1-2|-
CASSSRMGVGYTF
TGTGCCAGCAGCTCACGGATGGGTGTTGGCTACACCTTC
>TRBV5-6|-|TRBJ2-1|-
CASSLGRTSYNEQFF
TGTGCCAGCAGCTTGGGGCGGACCTCCTACAATGAGCAGTTCTTC
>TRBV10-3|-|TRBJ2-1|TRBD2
CAISESTSGYNEQFF
TGTGCCATCAGTGAGTCTACTAGCGGGTACAATGAGCAGTTCTTC
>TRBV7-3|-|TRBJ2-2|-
CASSLGRNTGELFF
TGTGCCAGCAGCTTAGGGAGGAACACCGGGGAGCTGTTTTTT
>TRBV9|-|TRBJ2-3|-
CASSVALTDTQYF
TGTGCCAGCAGCGTAGCGTTAACAGATACGCAGTATTTT
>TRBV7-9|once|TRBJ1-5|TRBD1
CASSTGTGANQPQHF
TGTGCCAGCAGCACTGGGACAGGGGCCAATCAGCCCCAGCATTTT
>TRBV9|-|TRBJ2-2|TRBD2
CASSVALGTSGAFANTGELFF
TGTGCCAGCAGCGTAGCTTTGGGGACTAGCGGCGCCTTCGCGAACACCGGGGAGCTGTTTTTT
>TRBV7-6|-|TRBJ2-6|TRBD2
CASSLGTSPGANVLTF
TGTGCCAGCAGCCTCGGGACTAGCCCTGGGGCCAACGTCCTGACTTTC
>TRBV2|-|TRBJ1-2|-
CASSPEGVGGYTF
TGTGCCAGCAGTCCGGAGGGGGTGGGTGGCTACACCTTC
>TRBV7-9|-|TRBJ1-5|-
CASSSGNQPQHF
TGTGCCAGCAGCTCAGGGAATCAGCCCCAGCATTTT
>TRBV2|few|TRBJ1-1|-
CASTGGAVAEAFF
TGTGCCAGCACTGGGGGGGCCGTCGCTGAAGCTTTCTTT
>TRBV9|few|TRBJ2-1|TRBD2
CASSRTSGRANEQFF
TGTGCCAGCAGCAGGACTAGCGGGAGGGCCAATGAGCAGTTCTTC
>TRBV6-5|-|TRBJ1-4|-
CASSYDLNRSYEKLFF
TGTGCCAGCAGTTACGATTTGAACAGGTCGTATGAAAAACTGTTTTTT
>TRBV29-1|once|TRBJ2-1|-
CSARRGEQFF
TGCAGCGCTCGGCGAGGTGAGCAGTTCTTC
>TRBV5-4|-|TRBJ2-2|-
CASSLEQGGPGELFF
TGTGCCAGCAGCTTAGAACAGGGAGGCCCCGGGGAGCTGTTTTTT
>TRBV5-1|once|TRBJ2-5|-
CASSPQGGAETQYF
TGCGCCAGCAGCCCACAGGGTGGGGCAGAGACCCAGTACTTC
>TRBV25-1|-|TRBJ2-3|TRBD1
CASGGTGGWTDTQYF
TGTGCCAGCGGGGGGACAGGGGGCTGGACAGATACGCAGTATTTT
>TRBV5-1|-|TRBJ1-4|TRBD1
CASSPTGATNEKLFF
TGCGCCAGCAGCCCGACAGGGGCAACTAATGAAAAACTGTTTTTT
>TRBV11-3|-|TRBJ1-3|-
CASRGTENTIYF
TGTGCCAGCAGGGGGACCGAAAACACCATATATTTT
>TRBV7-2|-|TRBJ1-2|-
CASSVMTTGGIGYTF
TGTGCCAGCAGCGTAATGACGACTGGGGGAATCGGCTACACCTTC
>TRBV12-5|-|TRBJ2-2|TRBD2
CASGSTSLAGVTGELFF
TGTGCTAGTGGTTCCACCTCCCTAGCGGGGGTCACCGGGGAGCTGTTTTTT
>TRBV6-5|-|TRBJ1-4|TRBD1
CASSYGTGSEKLFF
TGTGCCAGCAGTTACGGGACAGGGTCTGAAAAACTGTTTTTT
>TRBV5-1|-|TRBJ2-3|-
CASSLADSTDTQYF
TGCGCCAGCAGCTTGGCGGACAGCACAGATACGCAGTATTTT
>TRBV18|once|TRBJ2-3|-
CASSPPGKDTQYF
TGTGCCAGCTCACCACCGGGCAAAGATACGCAGTATTTT
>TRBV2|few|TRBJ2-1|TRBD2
CASTGTSGGPGQFF
TGTGCCAGCACGGGCACTAGCGGGGGGCCAGGGCAGTTCTTC
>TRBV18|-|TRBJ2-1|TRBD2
CASSPLLAVSSLSDNEQFF
TGTGCCAGCTCACCATTACTAGCGGTGAGTTCATTATCGGACAATGAGCAGTTCTTC
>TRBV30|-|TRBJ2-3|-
CAFSPGMTDTQYF
TGTGCCTTTTCTCCGGGAATGACAGATACGCAGTATTTT
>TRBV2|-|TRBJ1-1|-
CASSGSQGNTEAFF
TGTGCCAGCAGTGGGTCACAGGGGAACACTGAAGCTTTCTTT
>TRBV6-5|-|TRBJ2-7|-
CASRVTQGPYEQYF
TGTGCCAGCAGGGTCACCCAGGGGCCCTACGAGCAGTACTTC
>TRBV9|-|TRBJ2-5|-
CASSVSPQEETQYF
TGTGCCAGCAGCGTAAGTCCCCAGGAGGAGACCCAGTACTTC
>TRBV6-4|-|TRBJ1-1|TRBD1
CASSVATGTEAFF
TGTGCCAGCAGTGTCGCGACAGGGACTGAAGCTTTCTTT
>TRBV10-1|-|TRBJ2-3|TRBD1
CASLRTQGADTQYF
TGCGCCAGCCTACGGACCCAGGGGGCAGATACGCAGTATTTT
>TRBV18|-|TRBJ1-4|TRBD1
CASSPPGQGNEKLFF
TGTGCCAGCTCACCACCGGGACAGGGGAATGAAAAACTGTTTTTT
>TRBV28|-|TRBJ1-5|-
CASSLYSNQPQHF
TGTGCCAGCAGTTTGTATAGCAATCAGCCCCAGCATTTT
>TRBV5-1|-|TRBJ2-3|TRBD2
CASSPPGGRTDTQYF
TGCGCCAGCAGCCCGCCGGGGGGGCGCACAGATACGCAGTATTTT
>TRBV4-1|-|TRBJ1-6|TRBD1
CASSLHRGLSPLHF
TGCGCCAGCAGCCTACACAGGGGTCTTTCACCCCTCCACTTT
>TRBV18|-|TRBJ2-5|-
CASSPTTGTRETQYF
TGTGCCAGCTCACCAACAACAGGGACACGGGAGACCCAGTACTTC
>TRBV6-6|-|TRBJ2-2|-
CATKKRRNTGELFF
TGTGCCACCAAGAAGCGGCGGAACACCGGGGAGCTGTTTTTT
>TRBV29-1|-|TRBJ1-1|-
CSVEEDGLGTEAFF
TGCAGCGTTGAAGAAGATGGTTTGGGCACTGAAGCTTTCTTT
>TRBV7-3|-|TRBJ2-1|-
CASSLGGVSSYNEQFF
TGTGCCAGCAGCTTAGGTGGTGTCAGCTCCTACAATGAGCAGTTCTTC
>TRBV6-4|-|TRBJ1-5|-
CASATESNQPQHF
TGTGCTAGCGCTACAGAAAGCAATCAGCCCCAGCATTTT
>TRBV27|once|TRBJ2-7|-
CASKKPGFTYEQYF
TGTGCCAGCAAAAAACCGGGATTCACCTACGAGCAGTACTTC
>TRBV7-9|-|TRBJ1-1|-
CASSIQGLWNTEAFF
TGTGCCAGCAGTATTCAGGGGTTGTGGAACACTGAAGCTTTCTTT
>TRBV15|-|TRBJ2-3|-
CATSRGVFADTQYF
TGTGCCACCAGCAGAGGGGTCTTCGCAGATACGCAGTATTTT
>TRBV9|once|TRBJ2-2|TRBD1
CASSVVVQGAHGELFF
TGTGCCAGCAGCGTAGTGGTACAGGGGGCGCACGGGGAGCTGTTTTTT
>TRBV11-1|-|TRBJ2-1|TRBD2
CASSPEAAGGPYEQFF
TGTGCCAGCAGCCCAGAGGCGGCGGGAGGGCCCTACGAGCAGTTCTTC
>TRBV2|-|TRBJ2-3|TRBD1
CASRRQGEADTQYF
TGTGCCAGCAGACGACAGGGCGAGGCAGATACGCAGTATTTT
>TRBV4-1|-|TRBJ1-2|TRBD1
CASSQEGTGGKYGYTF
TGCGCCAGCAGCCAAGAGGGGACAGGGGGAAAATATGGCTACACCTTC